These 2 T cell receptor beta chains were all obtained from the same sample, sequenced in a study of cytomegalovirus exposure and HLA in healthy donors. TCRdb's table, derived via immunoSEQ multiplex PCR, lists solely in-frame clones and lacks some. The table has approximately 270,000 clones, about 90% seen once. Sequenced material: PBMCs. Receptors originate from a young man in good health and CMV-seropositive.

The chain links TRBV4-3 to TRBJ1-1, with D possibly TRBD1 on 5 matching bases. Between the trimmed V and J ends, which lost 1 base and 0 bases, there was a span of 12 bases. There are 16 residues in the CDR3. Germline CDR1 reads LGHNA; CDR2 reads YSLEER. CDR3 nucleotide sequence: TGCGCCAGCAGCCAAGTGGGCCGGGGGGTGAACACTGAAGCTTTCTTT. Translated, it gives CASSQVGRGVNTEAFF.

V gene TRBV5-4 combines with J gene TRBJ2-3; possibly TRBD2 for D (6 bases). Germline V gene sequence: CDR1 SGHNT, CDR2 YYREEE (reference sequence). The CDR3 spans 13 residues. V dropped 6 bases and J dropped 3 bases, with 11 bases sitting between them. CDR3 sequence: CASMTRGTDTQYF. CDR3 nucleotide sequence: TGTGCCAGCATGACTAGGGGAACAGATACGCAGTATTTT.